The 32 T cell receptor beta chains below were found in one sample sequenced in a study of post-analysis software for immune sequencing data. Study outcomes and limitations: Patients used roughly five TRBV segments, including TRBV5-6, TRBV5-1 and TRBV20-1, more often than controls.

These receptors are not linked to any known antigen. Each TCR beta cDNA library carried unique molecular identifiers. Using its own MiXCR run on the PCR reads, TCRdb lists one record per CDR3 protein. The data hold hundreds of thousands of distinct CDR3 sequences, with approximately 60% observed a single time. The sequenced sample consisted of blood. The receptors were gathered from a girl aged 2 to 9 with multiple sclerosis.

The chain recombines TRBV6-6 with TRBJ1-2, with D possibly matching TRBD1 (6 bases). V shed 8 bases and J shed 3 bases, with 13 bases lying between them. The CDR3 extends over 13 amino acids. Germline V lookup: CDR1 MNHNY, CDR2 SVGAGI (reference sequence). CDR3 sequence: CASSPQGHYGYTF. In DNA form, the CDR3 reads TGTGCCAGCTCCCCCCAGGGGCACTATGGCTACACCTTC.

This clonotype was picked up a small number of times. This chain links TRBV6-6 with TRBJ1-2, with no clear D. V dropped 2 bases and J dropped 1 base, with 17 bases sitting between them. The CDR3 spans 17 residues. The germline gives CDR1 MNHNY, CDR2 SVGAGI (reference sequence). The CDR3 DNA is TGTGCCAGCAGTTACGATTCGCCCGTTAGTTATAACTATGGCTACACCTTC. This sequence encodes CASSYDSPVSYNYGYTF.

The chain links TRBV18 to TRBJ1-5; maybe TRBD1 (6 bases). V was trimmed by 3 bases and J by 0 bases, leaving 15 bases between them. CDR1 is KGHSH, CDR2 LQKENI, per germline. The CDR3 extends over 17 amino acids. CDR3 nucleotides: TGTGCCAGCTCACCCGGGGGGCGGACGGATAGCAATCAGCCCCAGCATTTT. This gives the protein CASSPGGRTDSNQPQHF.

This clonotype showed up just a few times. The chain couples TRBV7-9 to TRBJ2-3; 9 bases match TRBD2. Trimming took 5 bases from V and 1 from J; bases not matched to a gene: 7. Per germline, CDR1 SEHNR and CDR2 FQNEAQ (reference sequence). CDR3 length: 16 amino acids. Written as DNA, the CDR3 is TGTGCCAGCAGCCCTGCGGGGGGGCTCGGCACAGATACGCAGTATTTT. Encoded protein: CASSPAGGLGTDTQYF.

The CDR3 protein is CSARRRPDGGETQYF. CDR3 bases: TGCAGTGCTAGAAGGAGGCCTGACGGGGGAGAGACCCAGTACTTC. V usage is TRBV20-1 and J usage is TRBJ2-7; tentatively, D is TRBD2 (6 bases). The J call is uncertain, as TRBJ2-5 better fits the DNA end. The CDR3 is 15 amino acids. Germline loops: CDR1 DFQATT, CDR2 SNEGSKA (reference sequence).

V usage is TRBV7-9 and J usage is TRBJ2-6, with D perhaps matching TRBD2 (6 bases). The CDR3 spans 17 residues. CDR1 and CDR2 from the germline V gene are SEHNR and FQNEAQ (reference sequence). The ends were cut back, 4 bases at V and 0 bases at J, with 13 bases in the middle. For the CDR3, the DNA is TGTGCCAGCAGCTCCGCTGGGCGGGGCTCTGGGGCCAACGTCCTGACTTTC. Translation: CASSSAGRGSGANVLTF. Filled out from reference TRBV7-9 and TRBJ2-6, the complete variable domain reads DTGVSQNPRHKITKRGQNVTFRCDPISEHNRLYWYRQTLGQGPEFLTYFQNEAQLEKSRLLSDRFSAERPKGSFSTLEIQRTEQGDSAMYLCASSSAGRGSGANVLTFGAGSRLTVL.

The rearrangement uses TRBV10-2 and TRBJ2-1, with TRBD2 identical over 12 bases. J gave up 9 bases and V 7 bases, and 7 bases lay outside the gene matches. The CDR3 has 14 residues. Germline V lookup: CDR1 WSHSY, CDR2 SAAADI. CDR3 DNA: TGCGCCAGCACCGCTAGCGGGGGGGCTCGTGAGCAGTTCTTC. Amino acid sequence: CASTASGGAREQFF.

V usage is TRBV5-1 and J usage is TRBJ2-1, with 7 bases that match TRBD1. This CDR3 is 14 amino acids long. Germline CDR1 reads SGHRS; CDR2 reads YFSETQ. V shed 4 bases and J 2 bases; nucleotides not matched to a gene: 3. The CDR3 spells CASSAGQAYNEQFF. The CDR3 DNA is TGCGCCAGCAGCGCCGGACAGGCCTACAATGAGCAGTTCTTC. Looking up the rest from reference TRBV5-1 and TRBJ2-1 gives the full variable domain: KAGVTQTPRYLIKTRGQQVTLSCSPISGHRSVSWYQQTPGQGLQFLFEYFSETQRNKGNFPGRFSGRQFSNSRSEMNVSTLELGDSALYLCASSAGQAYNEQFFGPGTRLTVL.

The CDR3 loop reads CASSPDYAQYF. The DNA of the CDR3 is TGTGCCAGCAGCCCGGATTATGCGCAGTATTTT. The chain couples TRBV7-2 to TRBJ2-3; no definite D call. The ends were cut back, 5 bases at V and 10 bases at J, with 10 bases in the middle. This CDR3 has 11 amino acids. Germline V gene data show CDR1 as SGHTA and CDR2 as FQGNSA.

Only a few counts were recorded for this clonotype. The chain carries TRBV20-1 and TRBJ2-4; 7 positions agree with TRBD1. Germline V CDR1 and CDR2: DFQATT, SNEGSKA (reference sequence). This CDR3 comprises 17 residues. J gave up 2 bases and V 5 bases, and 15 bases lay outside the gene matches. The CDR3 nucleotides are TGCAGTGCTCGATGGGGCAACAGGGGCTGGACCAAAAACATTCAGTACTTC. Protein: CSARWGNRGWTKNIQYF.

CDR3 in DNA: TGCGCCAGCAGCTCCACAGGGTTTGAAGAGACCCAGTACTTC. It translates to CASSSTGFEETQYF. This rearrangement joins TRBV5-1 to TRBJ2-7, with a possible D match to TRBD1 (6 bases). The J call could be wrong; TRBJ2-5 is a better fit for the DNA end. Germline CDR1 and CDR2: SGHRS and YFSETQ. This CDR3 region has 14 residues.

This clonotype turned up a few times. The chain carries TRBV7-9 and TRBJ2-1, with D possibly being TRBD2 (5 bases). V was trimmed by 0 bases and J by 4 bases, leaving 10 bases between them. Germline V gene sequence: CDR1 SEHNR, CDR2 FQNEAQ (reference sequence). The CDR3 sequence is 15 residues long. As DNA, the CDR3 is TGTGCCAGCAGCTTAGCGTTAGGGAGTTACAATGAGCAGTTCTTC. It encodes CASSLALGSYNEQFF.

The chain has TRBV20-1 and TRBJ2-5, with TRBD2 identical over 11 bases. This CDR3 comprises 16 residues. After removal of 3 bases from V and 3 bases from J, the junction contained 9 bases not matched to a gene. Per the germline V gene, CDR1 is DFQATT and CDR2 is SNEGSKA (reference sequence). CDR3 in amino acids: CSARRPGLAEKETQYF. CDR3 nucleotide sequence: TGCAGTGCTAGGCGCCCGGGACTAGCGGAGAAAGAGACCCAGTACTTC.

Only a few counts were recorded for this clonotype. Here the CDR3 DNA reads TGCAGTGCGCCGGGACAGGGAAGCTCCTACGAGCAGTACTTC. Translation: CSAPGQGSSYEQYF. The V and J genes are TRBV20-1 and TRBJ2-7; 9 bases agree with TRBD1. CDR3 length equals 14 residues. J was trimmed by 0 bases and V by 6 bases; bases with no gene match: 6. Germline-derived CDR1 and CDR2 are DFQATT and SNEGSKA (reference sequence).

V is TRBV4-1 and J is TRBJ2-2, with TRBD1 matching over 8 bases. Germline V gene sequence: CDR1 MGHRA, CDR2 YSYEKL. The CDR3 extends over 16 amino acids. Germline trimming cut 4 bases from V and 4 bases from J; bases unmatched to any gene: 8. The CDR3 sequence: CASSRDGQGSTGELFF. The CDR3 nucleotides read TGCGCCAGCAGCCGGGACGGACAGGGATCCACCGGGGAGCTGTTTTTT.

The chain recombines TRBV11-2 with TRBJ2-1; the match to TRBD2 covers 7 bases. The CDR3 has 17 residues. The J segment lost 0 bases and the V segment lost 5 bases, leaving 10 bases of the junction unmatched. Germline-derived CDR1 and CDR2 are SGHAT and FQNNGV. DNA of the CDR3: TGTGCCAGCAGCCTGGGGGGGTTTAAGAGCTCCTACAATGAGCAGTTCTTC. As protein: CASSLGGFKSSYNEQFF.

The table lists this clonotype with a count of one. The chain joins TRBV10-3 to TRBJ2-7, with D unclear. The J call may be wrong; the DNA end is better matched by TRBJ2-5. This CDR3 has 15 residues. Germline loops: CDR1 ENHRY, CDR2 SYGVKD. The CDR3 spells CAIKTGLGFAETQYF. The CDR3 coding sequence is TGTGCCATCAAAACCGGGCTAGGTTTCGCGGAGACCCAGTACTTC.

The chain carries TRBV25-1 and TRBJ2-7; a possible D gene is TRBD1 (6 bases). The CDR3 has 14 residues. Per germline, CDR1 MGHDK and CDR2 SYGVNS. V was trimmed by 4 bases and J by 5 bases, leaving 15 bases between them. The CDR3 DNA reads TGTGCCAGCAGTGGACAGGAGGAGGTACACGAGCAGTACTTC. The encoded protein is CASSGQEEVHEQYF.

The chain employs TRBV2 and TRBJ2-7, with TRBD2 matching over 9 bases. The ends lost 7 bases at V and 2 bases at J; junction bases unmatched: 6. CDR1 is SNHLY and CDR2 is FYNNEI in the germline V gene. This CDR3 spans 14 amino acids. In nucleotides, the CDR3 is TGTGCCAGCACTCGACTAGCGGATCCCTACGAGCAGTACTTC. Its protein is CASTRLADPYEQYF. The full variable domain, rest sourced from reference TRBV2 and TRBJ2-7, is EPEVTQTPSHQVTQMGQEVILRCVPISNHLYFYWYRQILGQKVEFLVSFYNNEISEKSEIFDDQFSVERPDGSNFTLKIRSTKLEDSAMYFCASTRLADPYEQYFGPGTRLTVT.

This clonotype has only a few counts. The chain uses TRBV3-1 and TRBJ1-4; D gene unclear. Germline V gives CDR1 LGHDT, CDR2 YNNKEL (reference sequence). The CDR3 contains 13 residues. Trimming took off 4 bases at V and 8 bases at J, with 11 bases between the two ends. The CDR3 protein is CASSLGVGEKLFF. The DNA for the CDR3 is TGTGCCAGCAGCCTCGGCGTCGGGGAAAAACTGTTTTTT.

As concerns this clonotype: A read error is likely, as this CDR3 ends without the conserved phenylalanine or tryptophan. The chain couples TRBV7-9 to TRBJ1-2; tentatively, D is TRBD1 (5 bases). CDR1 is SEHNR and CDR2 is FQNEAQ in the germline V gene (reference sequence). This CDR3 has 15 residues. The germline V and J ends were trimmed by 1 base and 4 bases, with 13 bases remaining between them. This CDR3 reads CASSLDTGLVYGYTV. In DNA, the CDR3 is TGTGCCAGCAGCTTAGACACAGGCCTAGTCTATGGCTACACCGTC.

This rearrangement joins TRBV6-6 to TRBJ2-4, with D perhaps TRBD1 (7 bases). The CDR3 has 16 residues. The V end lost 6 bases, the J end lost 0 bases, and 15 bases lay between the germline ends. Germline V lookup: CDR1 MNHNY, CDR2 SVGAGI (reference sequence). CDR3 bases: TGTGCCAGCAGACAATTTCAGGGGGGAGCCAAAAACATTCAGTACTTC. Protein product: CASRQFQGGAKNIQYF.

The CDR3 bases are TGCAGTGCTGCCTCCGGAGGGGAGGGAGAAGAAGCTTTCTTT. Its protein is CSAASGGEGEEAFF. V is TRBV20-1 and J is TRBJ1-1; possibly TRBD1 for D (5 bases). CDR1 and CDR2 (germline): DFQATT, SNEGSKA (reference sequence). V was trimmed by 5 bases and J by 8 bases, leaving 21 bases between them. The length of the CDR3 is 14 residues.

The chain combines TRBV10-3 with TRBJ1-2; possible D gene TRBD1, 6 bases. The V end was cut by 2 bases, the J end by 8 bases, with 18 bases between. The CDR3 is made up of 15 amino acids. Germline lookup yields CDR1 ENHRY and CDR2 SYGVKD. The CDR3 here is CAISELPGAWDGYTF. CDR3 DNA: TGTGCCATCAGTGAGCTTCCGGGGGCGTGGGACGGCTACACCTTC.

The J gene is TRBJ2-1, the V gene TRBV20-1; 8 nucleotides align to TRBD2. V gave up 5 bases and J gave up 2 bases; unmatched junction bases: 5. Germline CDR1 DFQATT, CDR2 SNEGSKA (reference sequence). This CDR3 has 14 residues. CDR3 nucleotides: TGCAGTGCTTTAGCGGGGATTGCCTACAATGAGCAGTTCTTC. The encoded protein is CSALAGIAYNEQFF.

The chain's CDR3 is CASSGGTETPETQYF. The CDR3 nucleotides read TGTGCCAGCAGCGGAGGGACTGAGACCCCCGAGACCCAGTACTTC. The chain employs TRBV9 and TRBJ2-5, with TRBD2 as a possible D gene (6 bases). Germline V gene data show CDR1 as SGDLS and CDR2 as YYNGEE. The CDR3 is made up of 15 amino acids. The ends were cut back, 3 bases at V and 5 bases at J, with 17 bases in the middle.

V usage is TRBV6-2 or TRBV6-3 and J usage is TRBJ2-5; the D gene is possibly TRBD2 (6 bases). The ends were cut back, 4 bases at V and 3 bases at J, with 15 bases in the middle. CDR1 and CDR2 (germline): MNHEY, SVGEGT. The CDR3 consists of 15 residues. The CDR3, as DNA: TGTGCCAGCAGTTCCACGGGACTGACAGAAGAGACCCAGTACTTC. Translating it yields CASSSTGLTEETQYF.

J is TRBJ2-7 and V is TRBV11-2; 11 bases fit TRBD2. Unmatched junction bases numbered 15, after V lost 5 bases and J lost 0 bases. CDR1 is SGHAT and CDR2 is FQNNGV in the germline V gene. The CDR3 has 19 residues. CDR3 loop: CASSPQGLAGGQSSYEQYF. DNA for the CDR3: TGTGCCAGCAGCCCCCAGGGATTAGCGGGGGGGCAAAGCTCCTACGAGCAGTACTTC.

The chain has TRBV20-1 and TRBJ2-1; tentatively, D is TRBD1 or TRBD2 (5 bases each). Germline CDR1 and CDR2: DFQATT and SNEGSKA (reference sequence). This CDR3 spans 14 amino acids. V lost 2 bases and J lost 6, with 14 bases in between. The CDR3 DNA sequence: TGCAGTGCTAGAAACCGGGACCTTTTCAATGAGCAGTTCTTC. Translated, it gives CSARNRDLFNEQFF.

This clonotype was seen a handful of times. The chain employs TRBV10-2 and TRBJ2-3, with D hard to call. In germline, CDR1 is WSHSY, CDR2 SAAADI. Trimming stripped 6 bases from V and 0 bases from J, with 10 bases between. This CDR3 region has 14 residues. This chain's CDR3 is CASRVHFSTDTQYF. The CDR3 DNA reads as TGCGCCAGCAGAGTCCACTTTAGCACAGATACGCAGTATTTT.

This chain uses TRBV20-1 with TRBJ1-4; 7 nucleotides align to TRBD1. CDR1 and CDR2 (germline): DFQATT, SNEGSKA (reference sequence). The CDR3 sequence is 11 residues long. The CDR3 protein is CRGGAGTKLFF. As DNA, the CDR3 is TGCAGAGGGGGCGCCGGGACCAAACTGTTTTTT.

This clonotype was detected a few times. The chain employs TRBV4-3 and TRBJ2-3, with no clear D. Trimming left V 3 bases short and J 2 bases short, with 27 bases between. From germline, CDR1 is LGHNA and CDR2 YSLEER. There are 20 residues in the CDR3. CDR3 coding DNA: TGCGCCAGCAGCCATCTTGCAGGATTAAAGCGTCAGAAAGACACAGATACGCAGTATTTT. The encoded protein is CASSHLAGLKRQKDTDTQYF.